This entry describes one T cell receptor (beta chain). The record originates from a study of blood T cell repertoires in COVID-19. Looking at the study overall: The samples span acute and convalescent COVID-19 from the United States, Italy and Spain. PBMCs, B-cell-depleted T cells, or T cells provided the cDNA or gDNA that made up the material.

Authors' processing steps: Quantification of nucleated cells was approximated via reference gene primer amplification. TCRdb's copy holds only in-frame clones and misses some; the assay was immunoSEQ multiplex PCR. Clonal size and the V and J genes are those of that table, whereas D and trimming came from the DNA. The sample holds approximately 210,000 clones, about 83% seen once. CDR3 length: 14 amino acids. Germline-derived CDR1 and CDR2 are MDHEN and SYDVKM. Trimming removed 8 bases from V and 4 bases from J; junction bases left unmatched: 5. The receptor was derived from a woman in her fifties or sixties with active or convalescent COVID-19. Sequencing was done on a sample of peripheral blood. This sequence joins TRBV28 and TRBJ2-3, with 11 bases identical to TRBD2. The CDR3, as DNA: TGTGCCAGCGTACTAGCGGGAGACTCAGATACGCAGTATTTT. Translated: CASVLAGDSDTQYF.